In its sample, the clone carrying this TCR beta chain was seen a few times. These data belong to a study of T cells in Graves' hyperthyroidism and ophthalmopathy. Germline assignment: CDR1 MNHNS and CDR2 SASEGT. V gave up 8 bases and J gave up 12 bases, with 29 bases separating them. The CDR3 sequence is 16 residues long. RNA transcripts gave rise to amplified TCR beta CDR3 regions. Initially, a first-round RT-PCR of the TCR CDR3 employed the HTBI primer set. TCRdb recomputed calls from the multiplex PCR reads with MiXCR, one row per CDR3 protein. In the table there are hundreds of thousands of distinct CDR3 sequences, around 20% of which are singletons.

Sequenced sample: blood. The V and J genes are TRBV6-1 and TRBJ2-1; either TRBD1 or TRBD2 may supply D (5 bases each). This clonotype was obtained from a woman in her forties or fifties with Graves' hyperthyroidism that later progressed to Graves' ophthalmopathy. This CDR3 reads CASGRGVHGGFQGQFF. For the CDR3, the DNA is TGTGCCAGCGGGCGAGGGGTGCACGGTGGCTTTCAGGGGCAGTTCTTC.